This T cell receptor beta chain was obtained from a study of T cell responses to AZD1222 COVID-19 vaccine. As concerns this clone: Its antigen is as yet unknown.

Samples with a second dose at about 4 or about 12 weeks were pooled together. Using immunoSEQ multiplex PCR, the repertoire was profiled, and TCRdb retains in-frame clones only, with some absent. Among 98,000 or so clones, around 85% were seen once, and the ten largest hold approximately 15%. V lost 4 bases to trimming and J lost 1 base; unmatched junction nucleotides: 1. Looked up from germline, CDR1 is MGHRA and CDR2 is YSYEKL. CDR3 length: 16 amino acids. Study-wide findings and caveats: It should be noted that donors were predominantly white British and more often female, and clonal diversity was possibly underestimated.

Sequenced here: peripheral blood, sampled 28 days after the second AZD1222 dose. The V gene is TRBV4-1, the J gene TRBJ2-2, with 12 bases lining up with TRBD2. This receptor was identified in an adult who received the AZD1222 COVID-19 vaccine. The CDR3, as DNA: TGCGCCAGCAGCCTGGGACTAGCGGGGAACACCGGGGAGCTGTTTTTT. Its translation: CASSLGLAGNTGELFF.